Given below is one T cell receptor beta chain in context. The primer mix had 60 Vbeta and 13 Jbeta primers. Assay: immunoSEQ multiplex PCR; the TCRdb copy retains only in-frame clones and omits some. The data show more than 100,000 clones, roughly 82% seen once. The V end was cut by 6 bases, the J end by 4 bases, with 16 bases between. Germline CDR1 reads MDHEN; CDR2 reads SYDVKM. The CDR3 runs to 15 residues. The data derive from a study of cytomegalovirus exposure and HLA in healthy donors. This TCR derives from a human donor in good health. The chain links TRBV28 to TRBJ2-1; possibly TRBD2 for D (6 bases). Material for sequencing was PBMCs. The CDR3 bases are TGTGCCAGCAGCGTAGTAGCGGAGGTATACAATGAGCAGTTCTTC. Its protein is CASSVVAEVYNEQFF.